The clone carrying this T cell receptor (beta chain) was recorded many times. Its antigen is not identified. This sample is drawn from a study of early T cells in non-severe SARS-CoV-2 infection. Background on the study: The input, bulk RNA from unsorted whole blood, was sequenced, and chains were unpaired.

Unique molecular identifiers (one per individual cDNA molecule) were attached. TCRdb reanalysed the 5' RACE reads using MiXCR and keeps one entry per CDR3 protein. Of under 85,000 distinct CDR3 sequences in the sample, approximately 10% were seen once. General study findings and limits: Private and CD4 specificities were missed by VDJdb matching, skewed to anti-spike CD8.

Germline V CDR1 and CDR2: DFQATT, SNEGSKA (reference sequence). V trimming: 0 bases; J trimming: 9 bases; junction bases outside the gene matches: 5. The CDR3 sequence is 13 residues long. V and J are TRBV20-1 and TRBJ2-1; 7 bases line up with TRBD1. This TCR came from an adult who was a healthcare worker with PCR-confirmed SARS-CoV-2 infection or an uninfected control (not recorded which). The sequencing input was whole blood. Here the CDR3 reads CSARDTGEVEQFF. The CDR3 DNA follows: TGCAGTGCTAGAGATACAGGGGAAGTTGAGCAGTTCTTC.